This TCR beta chain was sequenced in a study of T-cell memory formation after mild COVID-19. Study-level points and caveats: Prior to infection, memory already included some responding clones, suggesting cross-reactive memory joined. Proof of SARS-CoV-2 specificity was absent for the second-wave clones that crested on day 37.

From 5'RACE with constant-segment primers came TCR alpha and TCR beta cDNA libraries that carried sample barcodes and UMIs. TCRdb recomputed calls from the 5' RACE reads with MiXCR, one row per CDR3 protein. The sample consists of under 350,000 distinct CDR3 sequences, around 15% of them appearing once. Note on this clonotype: What it binds is not known.

This sequence was found in a man aged 18 to 30 who had mild COVID-19 (a few samples of this study predate the infection). Cell type and time point are not known. Sequencing used PBMCs or a T cell subset sorted from them (not recorded which).

The CDR3 region has the DNA TGCGCCAGCAGCCAAGCACCGGACAGGGGGCGGGAAAAACTGTTTTTT. Translating gives CASSQAPDRGREKLFF. The V and J genes are TRBV4-1 and TRBJ1-4, with 11 nucleotides matching TRBD1. The germline gives CDR1 MGHRA, CDR2 YSYEKL. The CDR3 covers 16 residues. The V and J ends lost 1 base and 8 bases, in that order; junction bases with no gene match: 6.